This TCR beta chain came from a study of cytomegalovirus exposure and HLA in healthy donors. Regarding this clone: Its antigen is undetermined.

Study-wide results and caveats: In an earlier analysis, in approximately 630 donors, most V segments appeared productive either ~87% or ~30% of the time.

This CDR3 contains 15 residues. The germline V gene encodes CDR1 ENHRY and CDR2 SYGVKD. V dropped 2 bases and J dropped 5; count of bases not matched to a gene: 6. Use of 60 Vbeta and 13 Jbeta primers characterized the PCR. Sequenced by immunoSEQ multiplex PCR; TCRdb stores in-frame clones only, minus some. This sample carries about 79,000 clones, 70% to 80% of them seen once, and the ten largest clones take just over 8%. The TCR comes from a man aged 55 to 70 in good health and CMV-seronegative. The chain joins TRBV10-3 to TRBJ2-5; 9 positions match TRBD1. Sequencing was done on a sample of PBMCs. CDR3 in amino acids: CAISEIQGARETQYF. As DNA, the CDR3 is TGTGCCATCAGTGAGATACAGGGGGCACGGGAGACCCAGTACTTC.